This TCR beta chain was identified during a study of CD8+ T cells in alopecia areata. Study context: Female roughly 7-11-week-old C3H/HeJ recipients received skin from approximately 6-12-month-old C3H/HeJ graft donors with spontaneous alopecia.

Study outcomes and limitations: Affected lesional scalp, above all in alopecia totalis/universalis, was more clonal than normal scalp. In scalp samples, resident alphabeta T cells of normal skin are also sequenced.

Germline values: CDR1 NNHDY, CDR2 SYVADS. CDR3 length equals 13 residues. Following RNA extraction, reverse transcription yielded cDNA that acted as the sequencing template. Profiled with immunoSEQ multiplex PCR; TCRdb holds only in-frame clones, not every one. The sample contains 90,000 to 130,000 clones, none of them singletons. Regarding this clone: The antigen is unknown. Germline and genes: mouse. The CDR3 end lies 4 residues beyond the end of the read and is filled in from the germline J gene.

The rearrangement joins TRBV13-3 to TRBJ1-1, with 11 nucleotides matching TRBD1. Sequencing was carried out using lesional skin. This sequence was found in a C3H/HeJ mouse with alopecia areata. The strain is characterized by the MHC haplotype H2-k. CDR3 bases read: TGTGCCAGCACCCGGGACAGGGGGACA. Encoded protein: CASTRDRGT. The whole CDR3 sequence is CASTRDRGTEVFF.